These 22 T cell receptor beta chains share one sample of origin, sequenced in a study of blood T cells in healthy people across ages. Next came a second PCR, run for about 7 to 12 cycles, which used a sample-barcoded 5' primer along with a J-beta primer mix. TCRdb reanalysed the 5' RACE reads using MiXCR and keeps one entry per CDR3 protein. The sample consists of about 670,000 distinct CDR3 sequences, roughly 41% of them appearing once. Sequenced: blood. All receptors come from a man older than 75 in good health.

The table lists this clonotype with a few counts. The chain joins TRBV6-1 to TRBJ2-1; 12 bases line up with TRBD2. V trimming: 8 bases; J trimming: 9 bases; junction bases outside the gene matches: 5. CDR3 length equals 13 residues. Germline V lookup: CDR1 MNHNS, CDR2 SASEGT. The CDR3 protein is CASYLAGGLEQFF. The CDR3 bases are TGTGCCAGCTACCTAGCGGGAGGGCTTGAGCAGTTCTTC.

V and J are TRBV20-1 and TRBJ1-4; D unclear. This CDR3 region has 15 residues. The ends were cut back, 4 bases at V and 3 bases at J, with 15 bases in the middle. Germline CDR1 reads DFQATT; CDR2 reads SNEGSKA (reference sequence). CDR3 residues: CSATYPVSANEKLFF. Written as DNA, the CDR3 is TGCAGTGCTACCTACCCTGTGTCAGCTAATGAAAAACTGTTTTTT.

This clonotype was picked up one time. The CDR3 DNA reads as TGTGCCAGCAGTGAAGGGGGACTAGCGGGAGGGAGAGAGACCCAGTACTTC. Residues: CASSEGGLAGGRETQYF. The chain uses TRBV2 and TRBJ2-5; TRBD2 aligns across 16 bases. CDR3 length equals 17 residues. V lost 1 base to trimming and J lost 4 bases; unmatched junction nucleotides: 3. Per the germline V gene, CDR1 is SNHLY and CDR2 is FYNNEI.

For this clonotype: A read error may produce the germline difference seen at one junction end. The gene calls are TRBV29-1 and TRBJ1-5; a possible D gene is TRBD1 (5 bases). Per germline, CDR1 SQVTM and CDR2 ANQGSEA. This CDR3 comprises 13 residues. The CDR3, as DNA: TGCGGCGTTACCGGGACGGAGGATCAGCCCCAGCATTTT. Residues: CGVTGTEDQPQHF.

Concerning this clonotype itself: Relative to the germline gene, one junction end is altered; a read error may explain this. The chain employs TRBV7-9 and TRBJ2-1; D remains unclear. This CDR3 spans 15 amino acids. CDR1 and CDR2 (germline): SEHNR, FQNEAQ (reference sequence). CDR3 in DNA: TGTGCCAGCAGCTTAGGCGAGTTGCCCTACAATGAGCGGTTCTTC. This encodes CASSLGELPYNERFF. Combining the CDR3 with reference TRBV7-9 and TRBJ2-1 gives the whole variable domain DTGVSQNPRHKITKRGQNVTFRCDPISEHNRLYWYRQTLGQGPEFLTYFQNEAQLEKSRLLSDRFSAERPKGSFSTLEIQRTEQGDSAMYLCASSLGELPYNERFFGPGTRLTVL.

A note on this clonotype: A read error may produce the germline difference seen at one junction end. V is TRBV3-1 and J is TRBJ1-2, with TRBD1 identical over 10 bases. The CDR3 runs 15 residues. Per germline, CDR1 LGHDT and CDR2 YNNKEL (reference sequence). This chain's CDR3 is CVSSQVWTGGYGYTF. The CDR3 DNA is TGTGTCAGCAGCCAAGTCTGGACAGGGGGCTATGGCTACACCTTC. The full variable domain, completed using reference TRBV3-1 and TRBJ1-2, is DTAVSQTPKYLVTQMGNDKSIKCEQNLGHDTMYWYKQDSKKFLKIMFSYNNKELIINETVPNRFSPKSPDKAHLNLHINSLELGDSAVYFCVSSQVWTGGYGYTFGSGTRLTVV.

This clonotype has just a few counts. This chain uses TRBV4-2 with TRBJ2-7; tentatively, D is TRBD1 (6 bases). Trimming removed 2 bases from V and 2 bases from J, with 16 bases in between. This CDR3 comprises 16 residues. The V gene's germline CDR1 is LGHNA and CDR2 YNFKEQ. The CDR3 coding sequence is TGTGCCAGCAGCCAAACAGGGTTGGGGGATACCTACGAGCAGTACTTC. Residues: CASSQTGLGDTYEQYF.

The chain uses TRBV20-1 and TRBJ1-6; D is ambiguous. Trimming shortened V by 5 bases and J by 8 bases, and 13 bases separated the two germline ends. The CDR3 sequence is 13 residues long. Germline loops: CDR1 DFQATT, CDR2 SNEGSKA (reference sequence). CDR3 bases: TGCAGTGCTCCGGTGGTAGCCTATTCACCCCTCCACTTT. It codes for CSAPVVAYSPLHF.

A few counts support this clonotype. This chain connects TRBV12-3 or TRBV12-4 to TRBJ1-6; D unclear. This CDR3 spans 13 amino acids. Between the trimmed V and J ends, which lost 6 bases and 11 bases, there was a span of 14 bases. The CDR3 protein is CASSSGRTAPLHF. In nucleotides, the CDR3 is TGTGCCAGCAGCTCTGGACGGACGGCACCCCTCCACTTT.

The chain joins TRBV12-3 or TRBV12-4 to TRBJ2-2; TRBD2 aligns across 11 bases. This CDR3 has 20 amino acids. V was clipped by 6 bases and J by 0 bases; unmatched bases: 15. CDR3 region: CASRHSRLAGTPSNTGELFF. CDR3 coding DNA: TGTGCCAGCAGACACTCGCGACTAGCGGGGACCCCATCGAACACCGGGGAGCTGTTTTTT.

This chain joins TRBV20-1 and TRBJ1-4; 8 bases agree with TRBD1. This CDR3 contains 14 residues. J was trimmed by 4 bases and V by 2 bases; bases with no gene match: 3. Germline V lookup: CDR1 DFQATT, CDR2 SNEGSKA (reference sequence). CDR3 DNA sequence: TGCAGTGCTAGACAGGGGGCCTATAATGAAAAACTGTTTTTT. It encodes CSARQGAYNEKLFF.

This clonotype was detected many times. This chain uses TRBV10-3 with TRBJ2-1; TRBD1 matches at 7 bases. Losses at the gene ends were 0 bases for V and 8 bases for J; bases not matched to a gene: 7. CDR1 and CDR2 from the germline V gene are ENHRY and SYGVKD. The length of the CDR3 is 15 residues. CDR3 residues: CAISESSWDSDEQFF. The CDR3 DNA reads TGTGCCATCAGTGAGTCAAGCTGGGACAGCGATGAGCAGTTCTTC.

The sample holds many counts of this clonotype. The CDR3 protein is CSARDSASATYEQYF. The CDR3 DNA sequence: TGCAGTGCTAGAGATTCGGCTAGCGCGACCTACGAGCAGTACTTC. The V call is TRBV20-1, the J call TRBJ2-7; possibly TRBD2 for D (6 bases). This CDR3 has 15 amino acids. V was clipped by 0 bases and J by 2 bases, with 14 bases between them. The V gene's germline CDR1 is DFQATT and CDR2 SNEGSKA (reference sequence).

Of note for this clonotype: Possible read error: a much larger clone is one base away. This rearrangement joins TRBV20-1 to TRBJ2-3, with unresolved D. The V gene lost 3 bases and the J gene lost 8 bases, with 12 bases spanning the gap. The CDR3 has 12 residues. CDR1 is DFQATT and CDR2 is SNEGSKA in the germline V gene (reference sequence). CDR3 loop: CSASRLLGTQYF. The CDR3 region has the DNA TGCAGTGCTAGCCGGCTGTTAGGTACGCAGTATTTT.

This clonotype was found once. The CDR3: CASSLTPRSSNQPQHF. The CDR3 DNA is TGTGCCAGCAGTTTAACCCCCCGATCTAGCAATCAGCCCCAGCATTTT. The V gene is TRBV7-2, the J gene TRBJ1-5; D unclear. The CDR3 covers 16 residues. Trimming pared 6 bases from V and 0 bases from J, leaving 15 bases between. Germline V gene lookup returns CDR1 SGHTA and CDR2 FQGNSA.

This clonotype was seen a single time. The rearrangement uses TRBV27 and TRBJ2-2; D is unclear. Trimming cost V 2 bases and J 3 bases, with 4 bases left between them. The CDR3 sequence is 13 residues long. Germline V CDR1 and CDR2: MNHEY, SMNVEV (reference sequence). CDR3 DNA sequence: TGTGCCAGCAGTTTACTCTACACCGGGGAGCTGTTTTTT. It codes for CASSLLYTGELFF.

This chain joins TRBV30 and TRBJ2-5; TRBD1 agrees at 10 bases. CDR1 and CDR2 (germline): GTSNPN, SVGIG (reference sequence). V trimming: 1 base; J trimming: 4 bases; junction bases outside the gene matches: 3. The CDR3 length is 14 residues. The CDR3, as DNA: TGTGCCTGGAGTGAAGACAGGGGGCGAGAGACCCAGTACTTC. Its protein is CAWSEDRGRETQYF.

Of note for this clonotype: The junction and the germline gene differ at one end; a read error may be behind it. The rearrangement joins TRBV6-2 or TRBV6-3 to TRBJ2-2; possible D gene TRBD2, 6 bases. The CDR3 is 19 residues long. Germline loops: CDR1 MNHEY, CDR2 SVGEGT. CDR3 in DNA: TGTGCTAGCAGCTCGATTAAATGGGCGGGGCTACGGAACACCGGGGAGCTGTTTTTT. This encodes CASSSIKWAGLRNTGELFF.

The chain joins TRBV6-2 or TRBV6-3 to TRBJ2-3, with D uncertain. The CDR3 contains 15 residues. V lost 5 bases, J lost 4 bases, and 16 bases lay in between. CDR1 MNHEY and CDR2 SVGEGT come from the germline V gene. CDR3 nucleotides: TGTGCCAGCAGTGGATTAGTGTCTGTTCCAGATACGCAGTATTTT. Residues: CASSGLVSVPDTQYF.

The V call is TRBV7-9, the J call TRBJ2-7; D call uncertain. The CDR3 totals 16 residues. The germline CDR1 and CDR2 sequences are SEHNR and FQNEAQ (reference sequence). V was clipped by 2 bases and J by 0 bases, with 14 bases between them. In nucleotides, the CDR3 is TGTGCCAGCAGCTTAACGGTGTCAGACGGCTCCTACGAGCAGTACTTC. This translates into CASSLTVSDGSYEQYF. Combining the CDR3 with reference TRBV7-9 and TRBJ2-7 gives the whole variable domain DTGVSQNPRHKITKRGQNVTFRCDPISEHNRLYWYRQTLGQGPEFLTYFQNEAQLEKSRLLSDRFSAERPKGSFSTLEIQRTEQGDSAMYLCASSLTVSDGSYEQYFGPGTRLTVT.

This chain links TRBV20-1 with TRBJ2-7; 7 positions match TRBD2. Germline CDR1 DFQATT, CDR2 SNEGSKA (reference sequence). The CDR3 covers 15 residues. The V and J ends lost 2 bases and 0 bases, in that order; junction bases with no gene match: 7. CDR3 region: CSARKGLQSSYEQYF. The CDR3 DNA follows: TGCAGTGCTAGAAAGGGACTACAGAGCTCCTACGAGCAGTACTTC.

In its sample, this clonotype was seen many times. This chain uses TRBV3-1 with TRBJ2-3, with D uncertain. The CDR3 is 15 residues long. Germline V lookup: CDR1 LGHDT, CDR2 YNNKEL (reference sequence). Trimming cost V 1 base and J 1 base, with 9 bases left between them. As DNA, the CDR3 is TGTGCCAGCAGCCAAGTCTCGGACGGCACAGATACGCAGTATTTT. Amino acids: CASSQVSDGTDTQYF.